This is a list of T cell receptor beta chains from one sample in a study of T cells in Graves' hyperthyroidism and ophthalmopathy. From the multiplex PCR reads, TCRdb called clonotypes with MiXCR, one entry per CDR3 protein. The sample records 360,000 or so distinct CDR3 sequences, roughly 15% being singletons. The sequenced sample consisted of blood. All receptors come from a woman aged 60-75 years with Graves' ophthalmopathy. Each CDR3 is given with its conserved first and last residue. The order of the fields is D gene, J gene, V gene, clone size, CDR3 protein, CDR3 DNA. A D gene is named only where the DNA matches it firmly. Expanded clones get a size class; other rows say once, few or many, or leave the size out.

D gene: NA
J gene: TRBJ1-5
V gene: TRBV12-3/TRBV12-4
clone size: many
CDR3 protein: CASSLVTDQPQHF
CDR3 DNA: TGTGCCAGCAGTTTGGTGACAGATCAGCCCCAGCATTTT

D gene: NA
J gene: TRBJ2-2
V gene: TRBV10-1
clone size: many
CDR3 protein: CASRDSSDTGELFF
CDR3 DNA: TGCGCCAGCAGAGACTCCTCGGACACCGGGGAGCTGTTTTTT

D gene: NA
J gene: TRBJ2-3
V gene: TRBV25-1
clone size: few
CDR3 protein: CASSDAVIGADTQYF
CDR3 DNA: TGTGCCAGCAGTGATGCTGTGATTGGGGCAGATACGCAGTATTTT

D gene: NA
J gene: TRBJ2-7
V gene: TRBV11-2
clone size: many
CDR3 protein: CASSADRFRLSSYEQYF
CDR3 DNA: TGTGCCAGCAGCGCCGACAGATTTCGTTTAAGCTCCTACGAGCAGTACTTC

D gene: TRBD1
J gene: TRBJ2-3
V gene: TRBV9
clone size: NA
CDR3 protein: CASSSGTVRTDTQYF
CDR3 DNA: TGTGCCAGCAGCTCCGGGACAGTCCGAACAGATACGCAGTATTTT

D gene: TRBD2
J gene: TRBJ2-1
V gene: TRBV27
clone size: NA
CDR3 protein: CASSPMGLAGDSYNEQFF
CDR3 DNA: TGTGCCAGCAGTCCCATGGGACTAGCGGGAGACTCCTACAATGAGCAGTTCTTC

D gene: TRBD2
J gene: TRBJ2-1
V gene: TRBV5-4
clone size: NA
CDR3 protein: CASRPGLAVMDEQFF
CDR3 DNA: TGTGCCAGCAGACCCGGACTAGCGGTGATGGATGAGCAGTTCTTC

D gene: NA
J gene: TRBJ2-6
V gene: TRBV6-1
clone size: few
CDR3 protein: CASSVEVSGANVLTF
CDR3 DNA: TGTGCCAGCAGTGTTGAGGTTTCCGGGGCCAACGTCCTGACTTTC

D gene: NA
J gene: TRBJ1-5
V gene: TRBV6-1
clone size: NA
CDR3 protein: CASSGHTNQLQHF
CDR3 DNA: TGTGCCAGCAGTGGGCATACCAATCAGCTCCAGCATTTT

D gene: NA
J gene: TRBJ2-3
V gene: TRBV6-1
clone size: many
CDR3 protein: CASSEEGWGTDTQYF
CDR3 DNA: TGTGCCAGCAGTGAGGAGGGCTGGGGCACAGATACGCAGTATTTT

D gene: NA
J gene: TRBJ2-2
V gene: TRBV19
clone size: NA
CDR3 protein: CASTIPPGELFF
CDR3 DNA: TGTGCCAGTACAATCCCCCCCGGGGAGCTGTTTTTT